The T cell receptor (beta chain) described here comes from a study of patients and donors after allogeneic stem cell transplantation. Each CDR3 protein is one row after TCRdb ran MiXCR on the RT-PCR reads. The sample lists about 100,000 distinct CDR3 sequences, about a third occurring once. This clonotype was seen a handful of times. Between the trimmed V and J ends, which lost 1 base and 3 bases, there was a span of 9 bases. Germline V gene sequence: CDR1 LGHNA, CDR2 YNFKEQ. The CDR3 has 14 amino acids. The source is a human donor who was either an allogeneic HSCT recipient or a stem cell or donor lymphocyte infusion donor (not recorded which). It is not recorded whose cells these are; they may come from a transplant donor. The chain has TRBV4-2 and TRBJ2-5; D is ambiguous. Sequencing was performed on blood, either unsorted or a sorted T cell fraction (not recorded which). CDR3 sequence reads: CASSQVAGEETQYF. The CDR3 bases are TGTGCCAGCAGCCAAGTCGCCGGAGAAGAGACCCAGTACTTC.